One sample yielded the 17 T cell receptor beta chains listed below, sequenced in a study of cytomegalovirus exposure and HLA in healthy donors. Primers included in the PCR were 60 Vbeta and 13 Jbeta primers. TCRdb's copy holds only in-frame clones and misses some; the assay was immunoSEQ multiplex PCR. The data hold roughly 140,000 clones, with approximately 80% observed a single time. Material for sequencing was PBMCs. These receptors all stem from a man younger than 40 in good health and CMV-seropositive.

The chain carries TRBV30 and TRBJ2-7; D perhaps matches TRBD1 (5 bases). The CDR3 contains 14 residues. Per the germline V gene, CDR1 is GTSNPN and CDR2 is SVGIG (reference sequence). V was clipped by 0 bases and J by 3 bases, with 12 bases between them. CDR3 residues: CAWSVAREGYEQYF. CDR3 nucleotide sequence: TGTGCCTGGAGTGTGGCCAGGGAAGGCTACGAGCAGTACTTC.

The V gene is TRBV2, the J gene TRBJ2-1; D is unclear. Germline CDR1 and CDR2: SNHLY and FYNNEI. V lost 4 bases and J lost 9, with 16 bases in between. The CDR3 covers 14 residues. CDR3 in amino acids: CASSAGSVYGEQFF. The CDR3 DNA is TGTGCCAGCAGTGCCGGGTCGGTTTATGGTGAGCAGTTCTTC.

This clone was seen only once. The CDR3 loop reads CASSERQSGSYEQYF. The CDR3 DNA sequence: TGTGCCAGCAGTGAACGTCAATCAGGTAGCTACGAGCAGTACTTC. The chain joins TRBV6-1 to TRBJ2-7; D call uncertain. V lost 2 bases, J lost 3 bases, and 14 bases lay in between. From germline, CDR1 is MNHNS and CDR2 SASEGT. The CDR3 spans 15 residues.

The chain links TRBV30 to TRBJ1-3; D is undetermined. This CDR3 comprises 16 residues. In germline, CDR1 is GTSNPN, CDR2 SVGIG (reference sequence). V lost 3 bases, J lost 2 bases, and 17 bases lay in between. The CDR3 sequence is CAWSAVSGSAGNTIYF. In DNA form, the CDR3 reads TGTGCCTGGAGCGCCGTTTCTGGGAGTGCTGGAAACACCATATATTTT.

This clone was observed a single time. The chain couples TRBV4-3 to TRBJ2-1, with 10 bases identical to TRBD2. Trimming removed 5 bases from V and 4 bases from J; junction bases left unmatched: 5. CDR3 length: 15 amino acids. CDR1 is LGHNA, CDR2 YSLEER, per germline. The CDR3 DNA sequence: TGCGCCAGCAGCTACGGACTAGCGGAGTACAATGAGCAGTTCTTC. Its protein product is CASSYGLAEYNEQFF.

The rearrangement uses TRBV5-1 and TRBJ1-6, with a possible D match to TRBD1 (5 bases). Looked up from germline, CDR1 is SGHRS and CDR2 is YFSETQ. The CDR3 contains 19 residues. Deletions cut 1 base from V and 0 bases from J, with 17 bases between. The CDR3 region is CASSLRMQGGRSYNSPLHF. CDR3 bases: TGCGCCAGCAGCTTGCGCATGCAGGGAGGCCGCTCCTATAATTCACCCCTCCACTTT.

The genes are TRBV6-5 and TRBJ2-7; D possibly corresponds to TRBD1 (6 bases). The CDR3 is 14 residues long. V lost 6 bases to trimming and J lost 1 base, with 13 bases between them. Germline loops: CDR1 MNHEY, CDR2 SVGAGI. The CDR3 here is CASSLLTGSYEQYF. CDR3 sequence (DNA): TGTGCCAGCAGCTTACTGACAGGATCCTACGAGCAGTACTTC.

The chain has TRBV6-1 and TRBJ2-7, with a tentative D call TRBD1 (6 bases). CDR3 length equals 14 residues. CDR1 MNHNS and CDR2 SASEGT come from the germline V gene. V was trimmed by 6 bases and J by 2 bases, leaving 14 bases between them. The CDR3 loop reads CASRPTGGPYEQYF. CDR3 coding DNA: TGTGCCAGCAGGCCGACAGGCGGCCCCTACGAGCAGTACTTC.

The chain combines TRBV7-2 with TRBJ2-7, with 7 bases that match TRBD2. The CDR3 length is 15 residues. Germline V gene lookup returns CDR1 SGHTA and CDR2 FQGNSA. Trimming at V came to 6 bases and at J to 7 bases, leaving 15 bases not matched to a gene. The CDR3 loop reads CASRQRGLINIEQYF. CDR3 nucleotides: TGTGCCAGCAGACAACGGGGACTAATTAATATAGAGCAGTACTTC. The full variable domain, completed using reference TRBV7-2 and TRBJ2-7, is GAGVSQSPSNKVTEKGKDVELRCDPISGHTALYWYRQSLGQGLEFLIYFQGNSAPDKSGLPSDRFSAERTGGSVSTLTIQRTQQEDSAVYLCASRQRGLINIEQYFGPGTRLTVT.

This clone was picked up a small number of times. The CDR3 is CASSLRTGGQRNSPLHF. Written as DNA, the CDR3 is TGTGCCAGCAGCCTCAGGACAGGGGGCCAACGAAATTCACCCCTCCACTTT. J is TRBJ1-6 and V is TRBV7-9; 11 bases agree with TRBD1. The CDR3 has 17 amino acids. With V trimmed by 5 bases and J by 7 bases, 10 bases remained unmatched. The germline gives CDR1 SEHNR, CDR2 FQNEAQ (reference sequence).

The chain couples TRBV28 to TRBJ1-5; D may be TRBD1 (5 bases). The CDR3 has 15 amino acids. Germline loops: CDR1 MDHEN, CDR2 SYDVKM. V lost 1 base, J lost 7 bases, and 14 bases lay in between. This CDR3 is CASSLLRQTRQPQHF. The CDR3 nucleotides are TGTGCCAGCAGTTTATTGCGACAGACGAGGCAGCCCCAGCATTTT.

The chain is built from TRBV5-5 and TRBJ2-7, with 10 nucleotides matching TRBD1. The trim removed 4 bases at V and 3 bases at J, leaving 4 bases unmatched. Germline-derived CDR1 and CDR2 are SGHKS and YYEKEE (reference sequence). There are 14 residues in the CDR3. CDR3 DNA sequence: TGTGCCAGCAGCCCATGGGACAGGGGCTACGAGCAGTACTTC. This translates into CASSPWDRGYEQYF.

The V call is TRBV2, the J call TRBJ2-4; D is undetermined. The CDR3 totals 15 residues. CDR1 and CDR2 from the germline V gene are SNHLY and FYNNEI. V dropped 2 bases and J dropped 1 base, with 9 bases sitting between them. CDR3 protein: CASSEQLRAKNIQYF. The CDR3 DNA follows: TGTGCCAGCAGTGAACAACTGAGGGCCAAAAACATTCAGTACTTC.

CDR3 coding DNA: TGCGCCAGCAGGGTCGGGACAGTCTCTGGAAACACCATATATTTT. It codes for CASRVGTVSGNTIYF. The V call is TRBV5-1, the J call TRBJ1-3; 7 bases agree with TRBD1. Per the germline V gene, CDR1 is SGHRS and CDR2 is YFSETQ. CDR3 length: 15 residues. The V segment lost 5 bases and the J segment 0 bases; nucleotides outside the gene matches: 5.

The J gene is TRBJ2-6, the V gene TRBV7-2; TRBD1 agrees at 8 bases. Germline V gene lookup returns CDR1 SGHTA and CDR2 FQGNSA. This CDR3 comprises 18 residues. V gave up 5 bases and J gave up 1 base; unmatched junction bases: 10. CDR3 loop: CASSLGQALNSGANVLTF. CDR3 in DNA: TGTGCCAGCAGCCTGGGACAGGCGCTTAATTCTGGGGCCAACGTCCTGACTTTC.

Concerning this clone itself: At the DNA level, this CDR3 is encoded by other sequences in the same sample as well. The chain uses TRBV5-1 and TRBJ2-1; unclear D gene. There are 14 residues in the CDR3. V shed 0 bases and J shed 2 bases, with 6 bases lying between them. Germline CDR1 is SGHRS and CDR2 is YFSETQ. Written as DNA, the CDR3 is TGCGCCAGCAGCTTGGGCGCGGCCTACAATGAGCAGTTCTTC. The encoded protein is CASSLGAAYNEQFF.

The chain joins TRBV11-2 to TRBJ2-1; 7 bases line up with TRBD2. V was pared by 5 bases and J by 1 base, with 8 bases of the junction left unmatched. CDR1 SGHAT and CDR2 FQNNGV come from the germline V gene. The length of the CDR3 is 16 residues. This CDR3 is CASSKERRESYNEQFF. The CDR3 DNA is TGTGCCAGCAGCAAGGAGCGGCGGGAGTCCTACAATGAGCAGTTCTTC.